A selection of T cell receptor beta chains follows, all from one sample in a study of blood T cells in healthy people across ages. TCRdb itself ran the 5' RACE reads through MiXCR, one entry per CDR3 protein. This sample carries some 1 million distinct CDR3 sequences, 35% to 50% of them seen once, and the ten largest clones take approximately 20%. Sample: blood. All receptors come from an older woman in good health. The conserved cysteine and the conserved F or W are not part of the CDR3 here.

v_call: TRBV5-1
cdr3_aa: ASSPPVGQMVADTQY

v_call: TRBV5-6
cdr3_aa: ACSPSRGTSGRIYNEQF

v_call: TRBV6-5
cdr3_aa: ASSYSRDRAHEQY

v_call: TRBV30
cdr3_aa: AWTLGLAAGNEQF

v_call: TRBV15
cdr3_aa: ATSRDGASGSEDQVETQY

v_call: TRBV30
cdr3_aa: AWSVAGGHNEQF

v_call: TRBV16
cdr3_aa: ASSQRDRGTQY

v_call: TRBV28
cdr3_aa: ASSLEGLSPNTGELF

v_call: TRBV7-9
cdr3_aa: ASSSSGRTYEQY

v_call: TRBV14
cdr3_aa: VSSQGLRREQY

v_call: TRBV20-1
cdr3_aa: SAWLQETQY

v_call: TRBV7-8
cdr3_aa: ASSSASDPYEQY

v_call: TRBV29-1
cdr3_aa: SVEDRAGSPYGYT

v_call: TRBV5-1
cdr3_aa: ASRQGSEQDTQY

v_call: TRBV2
cdr3_aa: ASQGFARETQY

v_call: TRBV5-1
cdr3_aa: ASSLQPSGSSYNEQF

v_call: TRBV7-6
cdr3_aa: ASSLEGQGRETQY

v_call: TRBV7-2
cdr3_aa: ASGQGSSYEQY